This entry describes one T cell receptor (beta chain). Its matching antigen is unknown. The record originates from a study of CD8 T cells in ankylosing spondylitis. Whole-study findings and limits: Disease-associated clonotypes exhibited CD8+ identity and were relatively infrequent in peripheral blood. Typical of ankylosing spondylitis blood, it appeared, was a TCR beta motif of under 10 highly homologous variants. Several of the motif variants were reported before in synovial fluid and blood from reactive arthritis. From matched ankylosing spondylitis synovial fluid, disease-linked clones were reportedly recovered at significantly enriched levels.

This CDR3 has 15 residues. Germline V CDR1 and CDR2: LGHNA, YNFKEQ. Losses at the gene ends were 4 bases for V and 8 bases for J; bases not matched to a gene: 10. The authors made TCR beta libraries by quantitative 5'-RACE with molecular barcodes. Using its own MiXCR run on the 5' RACE reads, TCRdb lists one record per CDR3 protein. The table has hundreds of thousands of distinct CDR3 sequences, 12% seen once. Input material: blood, either unsorted or a sorted T cell fraction (not recorded which). The rearrangement links TRBV4-2 to TRBJ2-1; 8 bases align to TRBD2. This TCR derives from a male donor with ankylosing spondylitis. CDR3 nucleotides: TGTGCCAGCAGCCTCCCGGGGGGGGGGCCCGATGAGCAGTTCTTC. Its translation is CASSLPGGGPDEQFF.